This T cell receptor (beta chain) came from a study of CD8 T cells in Susac syndrome. An input of about 0.45 to 1 ug of RNA was subjected to reverse transcription using random hexamers. Via MiXCR, TCRdb re-called the immunoSEQ multiplex PCR reads, giving one row per CDR3 protein. The sample has some 150,000 distinct CDR3 sequences, 94% seen once. Germline V gene data show CDR1 as MGHRA and CDR2 as YSYEKL. Losses at the gene ends were 3 bases for V and 6 bases for J; bases not matched to a gene: 6. The CDR3 covers 15 residues. V usage is TRBV4-1 and J usage is TRBJ2-1, with 9 bases matching TRBD2. The sample taken for sequencing was CD8+ T cells from PBMCs. The TCR originated in a human donor in good health. The DNA for the CDR3 is TGCGCCAGCAGCCATCAAGCGGGAGGACTCAATGAGCAGTTCTTC. Protein: CASSHQAGGLNEQFF.